A selection of T cell receptor beta chains follows, all from one sample in a study of blood T cells in healthy people across ages. TCRdb passed the 5' RACE reads through MiXCR, listing each CDR3 protein once. The table lists over 600,000 distinct CDR3 sequences, around 43% of them singletons. Sequenced sample: blood. These receptors originate from an older man in good health. Each CDR3 is given with its conserved first and last residue. The D gene is left open where the match is weak. Expanded clones are given a class, and other clones once, few, many or no size at all.

clone_size | j_call | v_call | cdr3_length | d_call | cdr3_nt | cdr3_aa
- | TRBJ2-5 | TRBV7-2 | 17 | TRBD2 | TGTGCCAGCAGCCCTGGTCGGCTAGCGGGAGGCTTTGAGACCCAGTACTTC | CASSPGRLAGGFETQYF
- | TRBJ1-1 | TRBV20-1 | 14 | - | TGCAGTGCTAGTGCCGAAGACAGAATCACTGAAGCTTTCTTT | CSASAEDRITEAFF
few | TRBJ2-1 | TRBV14 | 14 | - | TGTGCCAGCAGCCAAGTAAGTCGGTACAATGAGCAGTTCTTC | CASSQVSRYNEQFF
few | TRBJ2-1 | TRBV5-1 | 14 | TRBD2 | TGCGCCAGCAGCTTGGCCGGGACTAACAATGAGCAGTTCTTC | CASSLAGTNNEQFF
- | TRBJ2-3 | TRBV28 | 16 | - | TGTGCCAGCAGTTTAGGGGCGGGTAAACCACCAGATACGCAGTATTTT | CASSLGAGKPPDTQYF
- | TRBJ1-2 | TRBV7-6 | 14 | TRBD1 | TGTGCCAGCAGCTCAGGACAGGGCACCGCTGGCTACACCTTC | CASSSGQGTAGYTF
- | TRBJ2-1 | TRBV28 | 16 | TRBD2 | TGTGCCAGCAGTCCCGAGGGACTAGCGCGGTACAATGAGCAGTTCTTC | CASSPEGLARYNEQFF
few | TRBJ2-3 | TRBV7-9 | 13 | - | TGTGCCAGCAGCCCCCACTCCGCAATAGGGCAGTATTTT | CASSPHSAIGQYF
few | TRBJ2-3 | TRBV29-1 | 15 | - | TGCAGCGTTGAATCGTTCGGGACTAGCACAGATACGCAGTATTTT | CSVESFGTSTDTQYF
- | TRBJ2-3 | TRBV20-1 | 13 | - | TGCAGTGCTTACAGTGACAGCACAGATACGCAGTATTTT | CSAYSDSTDTQYF
once | TRBJ1-1 | TRBV20-1 | 13 | - | TGCGGTACACAATATGGAGGGAGAACTGAAGCTTTCTTT | CGTQYGGRTEAFF
- | TRBJ2-1 | TRBV11-3 | 13 | - | TGTGCCGGCAGCTTAGTCCACGGCAATGAGCAGTTCTTC | CAGSLVHGNEQFF
many | TRBJ2-3 | TRBV5-5 | 14 | - | TGTGCCAGCAGCTTCGGGAAGGGCACAGATACGCAGTATTTT | CASSFGKGTDTQYF
- | TRBJ2-5 | TRBV14 | 15 | - | TGTGCCAGCAGCCAAGATCCAGGAAGGCAAGAGACCCAGTACTTC | CASSQDPGRQETQYF
- | TRBJ2-2 | TRBV6-2/TRBV6-3 | 13 | - | TGTGCCAGCAGTTACCCTAGGGCCGGGGAGCTGTTTTTT | CASSYPRAGELFF
- | TRBJ2-7 | TRBV4-1 | 14 | - | TGCGCCAGCAGCCAAGTTCTTAGGGGTGACGAGCAGTACTTC | CASSQVLRGDEQYF
- | TRBJ1-1 | TRBV5-1 | 13 | - | TGCGCCAGCAGCCCGTCCCAGAACACTGAAGCTTTCTTT | CASSPSQNTEAFF
- | TRBJ1-6 | TRBV5-1 | 16 | - | TGCGCCAGCAGCTTGATCTCCACAGGAGGGGGTTCACCCCTCCACTTT | CASSLISTGGGSPLHF
few | TRBJ2-2 | TRBV5-1 | 15 | - | TGCGCCAGCAGAGAACAGTCGGTGAACACCGGGGAGCTGTTTTTT | CASREQSVNTGELFF
- | TRBJ1-1 | TRBV28 | 11 | - | TGTGCCAGCAGTTTTCCGGGGGGAGCTTTCTTT | CASSFPGGAFF
- | TRBJ1-1 | TRBV7-9 | 15 | - | TGTGCCAGCAGCTTACCAGGGCGGATGTCCACTGAAGCTTTCTTT | CASSLPGRMSTEAFF
- | TRBJ1-1 | TRBV6-6 | 15 | TRBD1 | TGTGCCAGCAGTACTCACAGGGGGACGAACACTGAAGCTTTCTTT | CASSTHRGTNTEAFF
- | TRBJ2-5 | TRBV2 | 13 | TRBD1 | TGTGCCAGCATTAGGGGGCTCCAAGAGACCCAGTACTTC | CASIRGLQETQYF
- | TRBJ2-7 | TRBV3-1 | 16 | TRBD2 | TGTGCCAGCAGCCAAGATATGGGCGGGGGGACCAATGAGCAGTACTTC | CASSQDMGGGTNEQYF
- | TRBJ1-5 | TRBV30 | 14 | TRBD1 | TGTGCCTGGAGCGCGGACAGGGGAAATCAGCCCCAGCATTTT | CAWSADRGNQPQHF
few | TRBJ2-3 | TRBV27 | 14 | TRBD1 | TGTGCCAGCGGCGGACAGGGCGGCACAGATACGCAGTATTTT | CASGGQGGTDTQYF
- | TRBJ1-1 | TRBV5-1 | 16 | - | TGCGCCAGCAGTGTTGGCGGCCAGGGCATCGGCACTGAAGCTTTCTTT | CASSVGGQGIGTEAFF
many | TRBJ2-3 | TRBV29-1 | 14 | - | TGCAGCGTTGGACGGGGACACATCACAGATACGCAGTATTTT | CSVGRGHITDTQYF
- | TRBJ2-2 | TRBV20-1 | 16 | - | TGCAGTGCTAGAGATGGTGGGCCAGGGAGCACCGGGGAGCTGTTTTTT | CSARDGGPGSTGELFF
few | TRBJ2-1 | TRBV5-1 | 15 | - | TGCGCCAGCAGCTCGGGTTTGGGCACGTACAATGAGCAGTTCTTC | CASSSGLGTYNEQFF
- | TRBJ2-7 | TRBV27 | 15 | - | TGTGCCAGCAGACTTAGGGACCCGGGACCCCACGAGCAGTACTTC | CASRLRDPGPHEQYF
few | TRBJ2-5 | TRBV20-1 | 15 | - | TGCAGTGCCAAAATTCCCGAGGGGGTGAAAGAGACCCAGTACTTC | CSAKIPEGVKETQYF
few | TRBJ2-7 | TRBV27 | 13 | - | TGTGCCAGCAGTGAACAGGGAACCCACGAGCAGTACTTC | CASSEQGTHEQYF
few | TRBJ1-1 | TRBV5-4 | 12 | - | TGTGCCAGCAGCTTGTGGAACACTGAAGCTTTCTTT | CASSLWNTEAFF
few | TRBJ2-7 | TRBV6-1 | 14 | TRBD1 | TGTGCCAGCAGTGAAGCGAGGGACAGGGCTTCTCGGTACTTC | CASSEARDRASRYF
few | TRBJ2-5 | TRBV7-2 | 16 | - | TGTGCCAGCAGCTTAGCTCTGGGTAGGAGTGTGGAGACCCAGTACTTC | CASSLALGRSVETQYF
- | TRBJ2-7 | TRBV6-2/TRBV6-3 | 13 | - | TGTGCCAGCACCCCTCCGGGGATCCACGAGCAGTACTTC | CASTPPGIHEQYF
- | TRBJ1-1 | TRBV7-6 | 14 | - | TGTGCCAGCAGCTTAGCGGACACGAACACTGAAGCTTTCTTT | CASSLADTNTEAFF
- | TRBJ1-1 | TRBV7-9 | 14 | - | TGTGCCAGCAGTTTTGGGGGGGTGGACACTGAAGCTTTCTTT | CASSFGGVDTEAFF
few | TRBJ2-5 | TRBV5-1 | 14 | - | TGCGCCAGCAGCGGGCTGGACAGCCAAGAGACCCAGTACTTC | CASSGLDSQETQYF
- | TRBJ1-5 | TRBV29-1 | 13 | - | TGCAGCGTTAGTGAAGGGCCCAATCAGCCCCAGCATTTT | CSVSEGPNQPQHF
- | TRBJ1-3 | TRBV12-3/TRBV12-4 | 16 | - | TGTGCCAGCAGTCCACTGATTCGGAGGTCTGGAAACACCATATATTTT | CASSPLIRRSGNTIYF
- | TRBJ2-7 | TRBV6-1 | 11 | TRBD2 | TGTGCCACCAAGACTAGCTCCGAGCAGTACTTC | CATKTSSEQYF
- | TRBJ2-1 | TRBV24-1 | 20 | - | TGTGCCACCAGTGATTTACCGGGACAGGGGCCCCGAGCGGGGGGCAATGAGCAGTTCTTC | CATSDLPGQGPRAGGNEQFF
few | TRBJ1-4 | TRBV7-2 | 15 | - | TGTGCCAGCAGCCCTACGGAGGGGTATAATGAAAAACTGTTTTTT | CASSPTEGYNEKLFF
few | TRBJ2-7 | TRBV5-6 | 12 | - | TGTGCCAGCAGCTTGTCCGCCTACGAGCAGTACTTC | CASSLSAYEQYF
- | TRBJ2-7 | TRBV6-2/TRBV6-3 | 14 | - | TGTGCCAGCAGTACGTACCAGGGTAGCACCGAGCAGTACTTC | CASSTYQGSTEQYF
- | TRBJ2-1 | TRBV9 | 16 | TRBD2 | TGTGCCAGCAGCGTAGTCGGTAGCGGGAACTACAATGAGCAGTTCTTC | CASSVVGSGNYNEQFF
- | TRBJ2-7 | TRBV7-8 | 15 | - | TGTGCCAGCAGCTCCGGGGCAGGGCCCATGAGGGAGCAGTACTTC | CASSSGAGPMREQYF
- | TRBJ2-5 | TRBV20-1 | 14 | - | TGCAGTGCTAGAGATTGGAGGGGGCAAGAGACCCAGTACTTC | CSARDWRGQETQYF
- | TRBJ2-5 | TRBV20-1 | 15 | - | TGCAGTGCTAGAGATTTGCAAGCTACGTTAGAGACCCAGTACTTC | CSARDLQATLETQYF
- | TRBJ2-1 | TRBV27 | 13 | - | TGTGCCAGCAGTTTTGGGGCTGGGGATGAGCAGTTCTTC | CASSFGAGDEQFF
few | TRBJ2-7 | TRBV6-1 | 13 | - | TGTGCCAGCAGTGACAACTACCAGGGCGAGCAGTACTTC | CASSDNYQGEQYF
- | TRBJ2-7 | TRBV28 | 15 | TRBD1 | TGTGCCAGCAGTTCCGGGGGACAGGGTAGCGACGAGCAGTACTTC | CASSSGGQGSDEQYF
- | TRBJ2-7 | TRBV7-8 | 17 | TRBD2 | TGTGCCAGCAGCTACCCGGGACTAGCGGGTAAAGCCTACGAGCAGTACTTC | CASSYPGLAGKAYEQYF
- | TRBJ2-3 | TRBV12-3/TRBV12-4 | 17 | TRBD1 | TGTGCCAGCAGTTTAAGAGGCAGGGGGAAGTCGGCAGATACGCAGTATTTT | CASSLRGRGKSADTQYF
- | TRBJ2-5 | TRBV20-1 | 13 | - | TGCAGTGCTAGAGCCGAGGTGGGGGAGACCCAGTACTTC | CSARAEVGETQYF